This T cell receptor (beta chain) was identified during a study of cytomegalovirus exposure and HLA in healthy donors. Across the whole study: A data release that came early held approximately 92 million unique TCRs from HLA-typed donors.

Primers: 60 Vbeta forward and 13 Jbeta reverse. Here immunoSEQ multiplex PCR was the method, and the copy in TCRdb shows in-frame clones only, minus some. Counted here are around 180,000 clones, about 65% occurring once; the ten biggest clones make up about 1.6%. As concerns this clone: Its specificity is not known.

Points from the study as a whole: Cytomegalovirus status, reportedly, was diagnosed with high specificity and sensitivity by the classifier. Another analysis was done later, and it associated more than 15,000 TCR beta sequences with HLA alleles at 0.05 false discovery rate. CMV serostatus stood as the only immune exposure information on hand.

V lost 4 bases and J lost 6, with 11 bases in between. The CDR3 has 14 residues. Germline V gives CDR1 SGHNT, CDR2 YYREEE (reference sequence). The sequencing input was PBMCs. The chain couples TRBV5-4 to TRBJ1-6; the D gene is possibly TRBD1 (5 bases). The sequence was obtained from a girl under 18 in good health and CMV-seronegative. The CDR3 here is CASSPDRINSPLHF. In nucleotides, the CDR3 is TGTGCCAGCAGCCCAGACAGAATTAATTCACCCCTCCACTTT.